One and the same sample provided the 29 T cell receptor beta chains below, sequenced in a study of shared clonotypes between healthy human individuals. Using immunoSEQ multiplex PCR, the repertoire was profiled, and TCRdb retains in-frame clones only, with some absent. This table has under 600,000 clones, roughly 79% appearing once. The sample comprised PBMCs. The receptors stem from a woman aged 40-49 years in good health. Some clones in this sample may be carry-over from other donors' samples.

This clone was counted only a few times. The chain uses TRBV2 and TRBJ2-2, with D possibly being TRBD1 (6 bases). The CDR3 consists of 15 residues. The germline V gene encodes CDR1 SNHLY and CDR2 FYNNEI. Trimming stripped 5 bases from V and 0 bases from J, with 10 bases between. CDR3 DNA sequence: TGTGCCAGCAGTCCCGGGACACCGAACACCGGGGAGCTGTTTTTT. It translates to CASSPGTPNTGELFF.

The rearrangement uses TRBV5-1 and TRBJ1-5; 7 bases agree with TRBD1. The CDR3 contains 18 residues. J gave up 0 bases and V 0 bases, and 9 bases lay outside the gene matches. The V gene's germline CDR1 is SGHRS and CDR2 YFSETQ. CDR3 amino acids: CASSLEPGGYNSNQPQHF. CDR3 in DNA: TGCGCCAGCAGCTTGGAGCCAGGGGGTTACAATAGCAATCAGCCCCAGCATTTT.

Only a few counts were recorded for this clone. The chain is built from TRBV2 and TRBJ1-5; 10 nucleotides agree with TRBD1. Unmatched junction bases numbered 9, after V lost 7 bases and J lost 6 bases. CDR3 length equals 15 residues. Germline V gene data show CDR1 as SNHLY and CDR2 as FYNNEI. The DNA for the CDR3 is TGTGCCAGCACGTCCGGGACAGGGGTTGTTCAGCCCCAGCATTTT. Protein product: CASTSGTGVVQPQHF.

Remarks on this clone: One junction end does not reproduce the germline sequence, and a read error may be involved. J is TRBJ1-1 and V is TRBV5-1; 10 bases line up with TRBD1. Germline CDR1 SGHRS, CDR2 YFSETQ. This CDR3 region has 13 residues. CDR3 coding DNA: TGCACCAGCAGCTCTGGACAGGGGGCTGAAGCTTTCTTT. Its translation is CTSSSGQGAEAFF.

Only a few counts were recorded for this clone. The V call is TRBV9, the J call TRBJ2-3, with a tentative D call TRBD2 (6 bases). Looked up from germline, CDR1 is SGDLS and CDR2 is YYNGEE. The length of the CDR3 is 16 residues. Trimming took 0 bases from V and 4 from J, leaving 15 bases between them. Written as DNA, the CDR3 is TGTGCCAGCAGCGTAGAAAACCTAGCGAGGTCAGATACGCAGTATTTT. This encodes CASSVENLARSDTQYF.

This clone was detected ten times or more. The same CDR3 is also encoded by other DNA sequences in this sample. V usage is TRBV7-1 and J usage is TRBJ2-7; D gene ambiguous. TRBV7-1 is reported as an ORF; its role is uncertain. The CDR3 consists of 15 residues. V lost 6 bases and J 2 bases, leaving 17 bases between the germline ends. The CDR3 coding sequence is TGTGCCAGCAGTTTCCTCCGCTACTCACCCTACGAGCAGTACTTC. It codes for CASSFLRYSPYEQYF.

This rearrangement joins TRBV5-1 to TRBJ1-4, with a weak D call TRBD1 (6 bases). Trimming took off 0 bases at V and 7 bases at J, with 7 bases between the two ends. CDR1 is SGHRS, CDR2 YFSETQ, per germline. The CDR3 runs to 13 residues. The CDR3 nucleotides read TGCGCCAGCAGCTTGGACAGGGTTGAAAAACTGTTTTTT. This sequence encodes CASSLDRVEKLFF.

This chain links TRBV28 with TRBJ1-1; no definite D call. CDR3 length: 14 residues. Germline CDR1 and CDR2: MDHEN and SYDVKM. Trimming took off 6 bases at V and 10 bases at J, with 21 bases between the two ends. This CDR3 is CASSELSLPGRAFF. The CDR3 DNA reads TGTGCCAGCAGCGAACTATCCCTACCGGGCCGAGCTTTCTTT.

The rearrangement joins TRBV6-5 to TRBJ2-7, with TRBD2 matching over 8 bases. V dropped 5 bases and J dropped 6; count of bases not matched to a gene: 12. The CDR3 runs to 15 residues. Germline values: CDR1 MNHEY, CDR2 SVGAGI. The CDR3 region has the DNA TGTGCCAGCAGTCCCGGTTCGGGAGGGCCCCTCGAGCAGTACTTC. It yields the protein CASSPGSGGPLEQYF.

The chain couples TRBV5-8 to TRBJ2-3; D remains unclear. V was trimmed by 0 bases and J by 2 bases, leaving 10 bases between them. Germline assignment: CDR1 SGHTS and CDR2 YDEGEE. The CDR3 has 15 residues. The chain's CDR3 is CASSLEGHPTDTQYF. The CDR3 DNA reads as TGTGCCAGCAGCTTGGAGGGCCACCCCACAGATACGCAGTATTTT.

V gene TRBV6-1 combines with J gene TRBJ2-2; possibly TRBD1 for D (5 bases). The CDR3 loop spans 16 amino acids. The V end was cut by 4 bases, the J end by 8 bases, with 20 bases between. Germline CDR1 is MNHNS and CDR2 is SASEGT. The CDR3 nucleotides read TGTGCCAGCAGTGCCCGCGCCGACAGAGACAAGGGGGAGCTGTTTTTT. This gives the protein CASSARADRDKGELFF.

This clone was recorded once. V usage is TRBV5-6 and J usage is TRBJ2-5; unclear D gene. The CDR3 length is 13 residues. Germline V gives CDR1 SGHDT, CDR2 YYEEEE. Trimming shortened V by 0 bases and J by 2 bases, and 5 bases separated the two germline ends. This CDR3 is CASSLVGQETQYF. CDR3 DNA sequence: TGTGCCAGCAGCTTGGTCGGGCAAGAGACCCAGTACTTC.

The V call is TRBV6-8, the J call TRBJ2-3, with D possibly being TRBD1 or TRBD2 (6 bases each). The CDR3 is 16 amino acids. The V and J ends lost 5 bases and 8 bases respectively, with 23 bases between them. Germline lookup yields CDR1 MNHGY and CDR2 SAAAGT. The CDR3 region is CASSTLPRGEFGTQYF. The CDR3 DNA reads TGTGCCAGCAGTACCCTCCCTAGGGGGGAATTTGGTACGCAGTATTTT.

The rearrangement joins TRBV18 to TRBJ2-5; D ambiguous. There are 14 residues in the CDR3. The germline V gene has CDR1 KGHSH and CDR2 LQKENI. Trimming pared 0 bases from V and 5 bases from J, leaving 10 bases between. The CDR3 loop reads CASSPPTFRETQYF. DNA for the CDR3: TGTGCCAGCTCACCACCCACATTTAGGGAGACCCAGTACTTC.

Here the CDR3 DNA reads TGTGCCAGCAGTCCCCACTTTGGACAGGGGAATCAGCCCCAGCATTTT. Its translation is CASSPHFGQGNQPQHF. The chain employs TRBV28 and TRBJ1-5; 9 positions match TRBD1. The length of the CDR3 is 16 residues. The germline CDR1 and CDR2 sequences are MDHEN and SYDVKM. V gave up 5 bases and J gave up 4 bases; unmatched junction bases: 9.

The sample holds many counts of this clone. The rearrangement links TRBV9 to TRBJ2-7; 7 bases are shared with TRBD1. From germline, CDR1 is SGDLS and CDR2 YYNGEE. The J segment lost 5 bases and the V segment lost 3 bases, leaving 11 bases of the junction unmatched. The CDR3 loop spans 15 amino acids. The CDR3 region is CASSAAGGSSNEQYF. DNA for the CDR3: TGTGCCAGCAGCGCCGCAGGGGGTTCTTCGAACGAGCAGTACTTC. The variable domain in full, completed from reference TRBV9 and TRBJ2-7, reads DSGVTQTPKHLITATGQRVTLRCSPRSGDLSVYWYQQSLDQGLQFLIQYYNGEERAKGNILERFSAQQFPDLHSELNLSSLELGDSALYFCASSAAGGSSNEQYFGPGTRLTVT.

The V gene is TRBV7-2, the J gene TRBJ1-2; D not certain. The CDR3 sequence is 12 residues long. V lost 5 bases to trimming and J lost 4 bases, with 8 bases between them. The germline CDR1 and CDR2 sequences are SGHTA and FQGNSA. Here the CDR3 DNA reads TGTGCCAGCAGCGAAGGAGCCTATGGCTACACCTTC. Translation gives CASSEGAYGYTF.

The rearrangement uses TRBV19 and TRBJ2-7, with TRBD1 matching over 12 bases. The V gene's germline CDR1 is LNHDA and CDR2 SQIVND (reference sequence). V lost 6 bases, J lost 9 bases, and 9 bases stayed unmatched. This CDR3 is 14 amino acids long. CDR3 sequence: CASSLGQGARMQYF. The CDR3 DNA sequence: TGTGCCAGTAGCTTGGGACAGGGGGCTAGAATGCAGTACTTC.

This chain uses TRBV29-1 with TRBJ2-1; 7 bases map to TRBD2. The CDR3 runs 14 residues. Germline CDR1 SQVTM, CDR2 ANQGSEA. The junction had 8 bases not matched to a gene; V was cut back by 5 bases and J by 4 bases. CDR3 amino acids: CSVLGPGGYNEQFF. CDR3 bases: TGCAGCGTTTTGGGGCCGGGGGGTTACAATGAGCAGTTCTTC.

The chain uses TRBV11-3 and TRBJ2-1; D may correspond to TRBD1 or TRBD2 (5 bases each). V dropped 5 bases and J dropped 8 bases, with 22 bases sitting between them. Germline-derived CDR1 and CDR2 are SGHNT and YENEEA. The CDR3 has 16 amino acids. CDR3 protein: CASSKEGSALLDEQFF. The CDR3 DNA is TGTGCCAGCAGCAAAGAGGGGTCGGCGCTCCTCGATGAGCAGTTCTTC.

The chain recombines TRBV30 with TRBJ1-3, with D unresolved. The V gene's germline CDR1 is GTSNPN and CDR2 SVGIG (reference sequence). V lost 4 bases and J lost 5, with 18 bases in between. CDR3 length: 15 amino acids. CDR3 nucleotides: TGTGCCTGGAACCCTGGCAGGAACCCTCGAAACACCATATATTTT. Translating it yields CAWNPGRNPRNTIYF.

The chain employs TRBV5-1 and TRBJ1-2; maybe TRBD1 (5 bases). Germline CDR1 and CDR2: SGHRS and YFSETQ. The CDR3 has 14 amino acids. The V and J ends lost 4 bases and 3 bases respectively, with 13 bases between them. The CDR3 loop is CASSRETADYGYTF. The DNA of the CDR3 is TGCGCCAGCAGCCGAGAGACAGCGGACTATGGCTACACCTTC.

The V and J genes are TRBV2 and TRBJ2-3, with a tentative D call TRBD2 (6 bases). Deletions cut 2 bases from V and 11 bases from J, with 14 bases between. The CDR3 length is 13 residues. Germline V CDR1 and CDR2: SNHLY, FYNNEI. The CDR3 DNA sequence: TGTGCCAGCAGTGAACTAGCGTCGGGTAAGCAGTATTTT. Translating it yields CASSELASGKQYF. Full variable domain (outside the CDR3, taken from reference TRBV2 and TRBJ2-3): EPEVTQTPSHQVTQMGQEVILRCVPISNHLYFYWYRQILGQKVEFLVSFYNNEISEKSEIFDDQFSVERPDGSNFTLKIRSTKLEDSAMYFCASSELASGKQYFGPGTRLTVL.

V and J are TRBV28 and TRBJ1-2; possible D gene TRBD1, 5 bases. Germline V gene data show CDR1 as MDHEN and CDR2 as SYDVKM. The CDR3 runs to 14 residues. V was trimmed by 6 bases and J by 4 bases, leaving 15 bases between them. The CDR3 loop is CASSLNLGGYGYTF. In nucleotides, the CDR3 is TGTGCCAGCAGCCTCAACCTGGGGGGCTATGGCTACACCTTC.

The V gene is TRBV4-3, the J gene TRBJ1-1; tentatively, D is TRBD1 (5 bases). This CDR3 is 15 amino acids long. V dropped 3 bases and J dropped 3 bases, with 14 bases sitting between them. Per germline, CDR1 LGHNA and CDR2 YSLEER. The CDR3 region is CASSQEGRADTEAFF. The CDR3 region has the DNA TGCGCCAGCAGCCAGGAGGGCAGGGCGGACACTGAAGCTTTCTTT.

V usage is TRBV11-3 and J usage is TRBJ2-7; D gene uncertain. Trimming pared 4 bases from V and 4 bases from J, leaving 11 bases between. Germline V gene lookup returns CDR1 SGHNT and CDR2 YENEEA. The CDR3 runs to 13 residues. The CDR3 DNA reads TGTGCCAGCAGCTCCGGAACATCTTACGAGCAGTACTTC. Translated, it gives CASSSGTSYEQYF. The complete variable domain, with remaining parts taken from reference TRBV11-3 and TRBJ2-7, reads EAGVVQSPRYKIIEKKQPVAFWCNPISGHNTLYWYLQNLGQGPELLIRYENEEAVDDSQLPKDRFSAERLKGVDSTLKIQPAELGDSAVYLCASSSGTSYEQYFGPGTRLTVT.

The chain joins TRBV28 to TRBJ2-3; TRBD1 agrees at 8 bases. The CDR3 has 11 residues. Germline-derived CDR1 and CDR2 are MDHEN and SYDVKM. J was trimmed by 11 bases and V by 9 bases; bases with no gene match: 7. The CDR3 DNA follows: TGTGCCAGTAGACAGGGGTATATGCAGTATTTT. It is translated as CASRQGYMQYF. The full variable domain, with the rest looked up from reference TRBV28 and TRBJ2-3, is DVKVTQSSRYLVKRTGEKVFLECVQDMDHENMFWYRQDPGLGLRLIYFSYDVKMKEKGDIPEGYSVSREKKERFSLILESASTNQTSMYLCASRQGYMQYFGPGTRLTVL.

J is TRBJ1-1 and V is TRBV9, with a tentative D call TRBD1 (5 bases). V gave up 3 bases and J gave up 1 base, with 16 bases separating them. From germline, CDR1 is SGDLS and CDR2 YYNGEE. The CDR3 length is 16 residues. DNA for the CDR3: TGTGCCAGCAGCGCCCTCCCCCGGGACGGGAACACTGAAGCTTTCTTT. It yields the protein CASSALPRDGNTEAFF. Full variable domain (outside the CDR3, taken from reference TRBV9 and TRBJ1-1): DSGVTQTPKHLITATGQRVTLRCSPRSGDLSVYWYQQSLDQGLQFLIQYYNGEERAKGNILERFSAQQFPDLHSELNLSSLELGDSALYFCASSALPRDGNTEAFFGQGTRLTVV.

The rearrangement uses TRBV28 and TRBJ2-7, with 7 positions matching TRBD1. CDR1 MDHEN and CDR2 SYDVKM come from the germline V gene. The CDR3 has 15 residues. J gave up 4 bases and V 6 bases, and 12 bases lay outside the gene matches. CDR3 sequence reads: CASSAYRGMGYEQYF. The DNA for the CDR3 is TGTGCCAGCAGCGCCTACAGGGGAATGGGATACGAGCAGTACTTC.